The following is a T cell receptor beta chain sequence with its context. The protocol was immunoSEQ multiplex PCR, while the TCRdb copy is restricted to in-frame clones and leaves out a portion. The profile shows some 240,000 clones, 70% to 90% of them singletons. This sample was taken from a study of blood T cell repertoires in COVID-19. The wider study: Material from acute and convalescent COVID-19 was sourced from the United States, Italy and Spain.

CDR1 is GTSNPN, CDR2 SVGIG, per germline (reference sequence). V was clipped by 4 bases and J by 0 bases; unmatched bases: 2. This CDR3 has 13 residues. The sequencing sample was made of peripheral blood. This clonotype was sampled from a woman in her 70s with COVID-19, enrolled during active disease. The V call is TRBV30, the J call TRBJ2-7, with 8 bases matching TRBD2. The DNA for the CDR3 is TGTGCCTGGAACGGGAGGGACTCCTACGAGCAGTACTTC. Translated: CAWNGRDSYEQYF.